Listed here are 22 T cell receptor beta chains from one sample, sequenced in a study of blood T cell repertoires in COVID-19. Assay used: immunoSEQ multiplex PCR; TCRdb lists only in-frame clones, some missing. The profile shows under 300,000 clones, 70% to 90% of them singletons. Sequences were obtained from PBMCs or T cells enriched from blood (not recorded which). The receptors come from a woman aged 50 to 65 who had recovered from COVID-19.

The V and J genes are TRBV28 and TRBJ1-5; D ambiguous. The CDR3 contains 15 residues. The germline CDR1 and CDR2 sequences are MDHEN and SYDVKM. The germline V and J ends were trimmed by 6 bases and 4 bases, with 16 bases remaining between them. Written as DNA, the CDR3 is TGTGCCAGCAGGTGGGGAAGCGGTGGTAATCAGCCCCAGCATTTT. Translating it yields CASRWGSGGNQPQHF.

In nucleotides, the CDR3 is TGCAGCGTACCACCGGGACAGGGGTATGGCTACACCTTC. Translation gives CSVPPGQGYGYTF. This chain uses TRBV29-1 with TRBJ1-2; 10 bases agree with TRBD1. From germline, CDR1 is SQVTM and CDR2 ANQGSEA. With V trimmed by 6 bases and J by 5 bases, 6 bases remained unmatched. The CDR3 is 13 residues long.

The chain links TRBV28 to TRBJ2-1; TRBD2 matches at 12 bases. This CDR3 is 15 amino acids long. V gave up 3 bases and J gave up 8 bases; unmatched junction bases: 5. Germline V gene lookup returns CDR1 MDHEN and CDR2 SYDVKM. The CDR3 loop is CASSLLAGGMDEQFF. The CDR3 region has the DNA TGTGCCAGCAGTTTGCTAGCGGGAGGGATGGATGAGCAGTTCTTC. Filled out from reference TRBV28 and TRBJ2-1, the complete variable domain reads DVKVTQSSRYLVKRTGEKVFLECVQDMDHENMFWYRQDPGLGLRLIYFSYDVKMKEKGDIPEGYSVSREKKERFSLILESASTNQTSMYLCASSLLAGGMDEQFFGPGTRLTVL.

This clone was detected only once. The chain joins TRBV4-2 to TRBJ1-4, with a tentative D call TRBD1 (5 bases). V lost 3 bases, J lost 5 bases, and 16 bases lay in between. Per germline, CDR1 LGHNA and CDR2 YNFKEQ. This CDR3 comprises 16 residues. CDR3 sequence (DNA): TGTGCCAGCAGCCAGGAGCAAACTCAGGGAAATGAAAAACTGTTTTTT. Protein sequence: CASSQEQTQGNEKLFF.

The chain joins TRBV4-1 to TRBJ2-5; TRBD1 matches at 10 bases. Germline CDR1 and CDR2: MGHRA and YSYEKL. J gave up 5 bases and V 3 bases, and 6 bases lay outside the gene matches. CDR3 length: 15 residues. Here the CDR3 DNA reads TGCGCCAGCAGCCAGAGACAGGGGGCGGTGGAGACCCAGTACTTC. Translated, it gives CASSQRQGAVETQYF.

The table lists this clone with a few counts. V usage is TRBV29-1 and J usage is TRBJ1-1; D is possibly TRBD1 (6 bases). Looked up from germline, CDR1 is SQVTM and CDR2 is ANQGSEA. V shed 1 base and J shed 6 bases, with 12 bases lying between them. CDR3 length equals 13 residues. In DNA form, the CDR3 reads TGCAGCGTTGAAGTACAGGGTGGGTCTGAAGCTTTCTTT. It specifies CSVEVQGGSEAFF.

This rearrangement joins TRBV7-2 to TRBJ2-2, with 9 bases lining up with TRBD1. Trimming removed 5 bases from V and 7 bases from J; junction bases left unmatched: 2. This CDR3 has 13 amino acids. Germline CDR1 and CDR2: SGHTA and FQGNSA. The CDR3, as DNA: TGTGCCAGCAGCCGGACAGGGGACGGGGAGCTGTTTTTT. Translation gives CASSRTGDGELFF.

This sequence joins TRBV5-1 and TRBJ2-1, with 8 bases fitting TRBD2. Germline V gene sequence: CDR1 SGHRS, CDR2 YFSETQ. The CDR3 totals 13 residues. The V and J ends lost 4 bases and 4 bases, in that order; junction bases with no gene match: 1. For the CDR3, the DNA is TGCGCCAGCAGCCAGCGGGAGTACAATGAGCAGTTCTTC. Protein sequence: CASSQREYNEQFF.

J is TRBJ1-2 and V is TRBV6-5, with D unclear. CDR1 is MNHEY and CDR2 is SVGAGI in the germline V gene. V lost 2 bases and J 8 bases, leaving 12 bases between the germline ends. This CDR3 has 13 amino acids. CDR3 DNA sequence: TGTGCCAGCAGTTACGACTACGGGGAAGGCTACACCTTC. Its protein product is CASSYDYGEGYTF.

V gene TRBV5-1 combines with J gene TRBJ2-2; maybe TRBD1 (6 bases). Germline CDR1 and CDR2: SGHRS and YFSETQ. This CDR3 has 15 amino acids. With 4 bases removed from V and 1 base from J, the gap between germline ends came to 11 bases. CDR3: CASSRTELNTGELFF. CDR3 DNA: TGCGCCAGCAGCCGGACAGAATTGAACACCGGGGAGCTGTTTTTT.

The gene calls are TRBV30 and TRBJ1-5; TRBD1 matches at 7 bases. This CDR3 has 13 amino acids. The junction had 5 bases not matched to a gene; V was cut back by 5 bases and J by 4 bases. Germline loops: CDR1 GTSNPN, CDR2 SVGIG (reference sequence). The CDR3 nucleotides are TGTGCCTGGGAAGGGGGCCGGAATCAGCCCCAGCATTTT. Translated: CAWEGGRNQPQHF. The whole variable domain, filled in from reference TRBV30 and TRBJ1-5, reads SQTIHQWPATLVQPVGSPLSLECTVEGTSNPNLYWYRQAAGRGLQLLFYSVGIGQISSEVPQNLSASRPQDRQFILSSKKLLLSDSGFYLCAWEGGRNQPQHFGDGTRLSIL.

The gene calls are TRBV11-2 and TRBJ2-1; D might be TRBD1 (6 bases). Trimming stripped 4 bases from V and 3 bases from J, with 19 bases between. Germline CDR1 and CDR2: SGHAT and FQNNGV. The CDR3 extends over 17 amino acids. CDR3 protein: CASSSIRRTGSYNEQFF. The CDR3 nucleotides read TGTGCCAGCAGCTCGATCAGACGTACAGGGAGCTACAATGAGCAGTTCTTC.

This clone was observed a single time. The chain uses TRBV27 and TRBJ1-1, with 9 nucleotides matching TRBD1. Germline V gene sequence: CDR1 MNHEY, CDR2 SMNVEV (reference sequence). J lost 2 bases, V lost 2 bases, and 9 bases had no gene match. This CDR3 is built from 17 residues. The CDR3 DNA reads as TGTGCCAGCAGTTTACCGGGACAGGGAGATCCCAACACTGAAGCTTTCTTT. This codes for CASSLPGQGDPNTEAFF.

The chain uses TRBV19 and TRBJ2-1; 11 bases map to TRBD2. CDR1 LNHDA and CDR2 SQIVND come from the germline V gene (reference sequence). This CDR3 comprises 16 residues. Trimming cost V 5 bases and J 2 bases; bases outside gene matches: 5. CDR3 nucleotides: TGTGCCAGTAGTGTAGTAGCGGGAGGGACCTACAATGAGCAGTTCTTC. Residues: CASSVVAGGTYNEQFF.

CDR3: CASSQGQGAGNYGYTF. The CDR3 DNA is TGTGCCAGCAGCCAAGGACAGGGGGCTGGTAACTATGGCTACACCTTC. The rearrangement joins TRBV3-1 (or the pseudogene TRBV3-2) to TRBJ1-2, with TRBD1 matching 10 bases. Germline values: CDR1 LGHDT, CDR2 YNNKEL (reference sequence). Trimming at V came to 1 base and at J to 1 base, leaving 3 bases not matched to a gene. The CDR3 is 16 amino acids.

The V and J genes are TRBV7-9 and TRBJ2-3; 8 nucleotides align to TRBD1. There are 14 residues in the CDR3. V lost 8 bases and J lost 1; bases outside the gene matches: 5. Germline-derived CDR1 and CDR2 are SEHNR and FQNEAQ (reference sequence). The CDR3 bases are TGTGCCAGCGGACCGACAGGGGGCACAGATACGCAGTATTTT. Translating gives CASGPTGGTDTQYF.

The V gene is TRBV3-1 (or the pseudogene TRBV3-2), the J gene TRBJ1-5; possible D gene TRBD1, 6 bases. The germline gives CDR1 LGHDT, CDR2 YNNKEL (reference sequence). The length of the CDR3 is 14 residues. Trimming removed 6 bases at V and 1 base at J, with 10 bases between. CDR3: CASRRQESNQPQHF. The CDR3 coding sequence is TGTGCCAGCAGACGACAGGAAAGCAATCAGCCCCAGCATTTT.

This chain joins TRBV5-4 and TRBJ1-6, with 9 bases fitting TRBD1. V trimming: 4 bases; J trimming: 7 bases; junction bases outside the gene matches: 9. Germline loops: CDR1 SGHNT, CDR2 YYREEE (reference sequence). This CDR3 region has 16 residues. CDR3 DNA sequence: TGTGCCAGCAGCCCAGACCCGGGACAGGGAAATTCACCCCTCCACTTT. Amino acids: CASSPDPGQGNSPLHF.

The chain uses TRBV28 and TRBJ1-5; a weak D match, TRBD1 (5 bases). Germline lookup yields CDR1 MDHEN and CDR2 SYDVKM. With 3 bases removed from V and 5 bases from J, the gap between germline ends came to 23 bases. This CDR3 is built from 18 residues. For the CDR3, the DNA is TGTGCCAGCAGTTTCGGGGGGAGGGCGCGACGTGGGGATCAGCCCCAGCATTTT. This translates into CASSFGGRARRGDQPQHF.

This clone was counted only a few times. V gene TRBV11-2 combines with J gene TRBJ1-1; D gene ambiguous. CDR1 is SGHAT, CDR2 FQNNGV, per germline. V gave up 5 bases and J gave up 0 bases, with 10 bases separating them. There are 14 residues in the CDR3. The CDR3 reads CASSRSLLNTEAFF. The DNA of the CDR3 is TGTGCCAGCAGCCGGTCCTTATTGAACACTGAAGCTTTCTTT.

The chain uses TRBV11-2 and TRBJ2-7; the match to TRBD2 covers 7 bases. The germline gives CDR1 SGHAT, CDR2 FQNNGV. J was trimmed by 5 bases and V by 5 bases; bases with no gene match: 12. The CDR3 is made up of 15 amino acids. Written as DNA, the CDR3 is TGTGCCAGCAGCCGGGGACTACCAGGTCCCCACGAGCAGTACTTC. This codes for CASSRGLPGPHEQYF.

The chain has TRBV19 and TRBJ1-2, with a tentative D call TRBD1 (5 bases). CDR3 length: 16 amino acids. Germline V CDR1 and CDR2: LNHDA, SQIVND (reference sequence). Trimming removed 6 bases from V and 0 bases from J, with 17 bases in between. CDR3 region: CASRDNGGPANYGYTF. As DNA, the CDR3 is TGTGCCAGTAGGGACAACGGGGGACCCGCTAACTATGGCTACACCTTC.